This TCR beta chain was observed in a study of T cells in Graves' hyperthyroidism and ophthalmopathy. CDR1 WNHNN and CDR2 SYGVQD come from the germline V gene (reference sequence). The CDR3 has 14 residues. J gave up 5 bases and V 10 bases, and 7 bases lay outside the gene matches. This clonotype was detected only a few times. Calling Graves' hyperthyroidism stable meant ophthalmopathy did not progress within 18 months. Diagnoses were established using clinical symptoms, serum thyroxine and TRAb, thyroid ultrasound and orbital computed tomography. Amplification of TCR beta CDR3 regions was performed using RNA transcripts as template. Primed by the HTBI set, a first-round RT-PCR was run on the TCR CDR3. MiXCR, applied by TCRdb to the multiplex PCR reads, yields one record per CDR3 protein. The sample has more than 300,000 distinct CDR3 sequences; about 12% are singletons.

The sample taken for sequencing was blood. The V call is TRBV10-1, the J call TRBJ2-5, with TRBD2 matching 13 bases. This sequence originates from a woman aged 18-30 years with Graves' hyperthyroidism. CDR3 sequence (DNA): TGCGCCAACCTGACTAGCGGGGGGTTGGAGACCCAGTACTTC. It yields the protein CANLTSGGLETQYF.